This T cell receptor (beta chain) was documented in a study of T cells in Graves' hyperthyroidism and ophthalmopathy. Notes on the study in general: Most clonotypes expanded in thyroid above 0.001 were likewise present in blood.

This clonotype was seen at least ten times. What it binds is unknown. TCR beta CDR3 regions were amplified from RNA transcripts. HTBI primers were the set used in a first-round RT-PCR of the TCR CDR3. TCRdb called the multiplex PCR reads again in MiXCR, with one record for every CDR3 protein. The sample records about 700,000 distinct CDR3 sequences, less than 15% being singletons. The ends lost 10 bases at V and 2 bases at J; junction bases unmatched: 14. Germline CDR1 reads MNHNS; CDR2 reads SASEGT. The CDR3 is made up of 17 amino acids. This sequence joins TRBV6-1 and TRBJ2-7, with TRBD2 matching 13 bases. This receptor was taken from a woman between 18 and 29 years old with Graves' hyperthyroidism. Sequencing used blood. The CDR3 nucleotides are TGTGCCACCACTGCGGGACTAGCGGGAACCCCGACCTACGAGCAGTACTTC. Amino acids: CATTAGLAGTPTYEQYF.